What follows are 31 T cell receptor beta chains derived from one specimen sequenced in a study of T cells in localized non-small cell lung cancer. Sequencing used immunoSEQ multiplex PCR; TCRdb keeps in-frame clones, though not all of them. The sample has about 83,000 clones; 80% are singletons. Here the sequenced sample was peripheral blood, taken before any cancer treatment. These receptors all come from an older female donor with stage I lung adenocarcinoma.

The chain is built from TRBV5-1 and TRBJ2-1; no clear D. The CDR3 extends over 17 amino acids. Germline CDR1 is SGHRS and CDR2 is YFSETQ. The V end was cut by 0 bases, the J end by 5 bases, with 18 bases between. The CDR3, as DNA: TGCGCCAGCAGCTTGGGAGTCGGCCCGAACTTAAACAATGAGCAGTTCTTC. Its protein is CASSLGVGPNLNNEQFF.

The V gene is TRBV28, the J gene TRBJ2-5; perhaps TRBD2 as D (5 bases). The V end lost 2 bases, the J end lost 5 bases, and 15 bases lay between the germline ends. CDR1 and CDR2 (germline): MDHEN, SYDVKM. This CDR3 is 15 amino acids long. In DNA, the CDR3 is TGTGCCAGCAGTTTAAGGGCGGGCCACGGGGAGACCCAGTACTTC. Its protein is CASSLRAGHGETQYF.

DNA for the CDR3: TGCAGCGTTGACGGGTTCGAGCTAGGGAAGACCCAGTACTTC. Encoded protein: CSVDGFELGKTQYF. This chain connects TRBV29-1 to TRBJ2-5; D unresolved. The V and J ends lost 3 bases and 6 bases respectively, with 17 bases between them. The CDR3 is 14 amino acids. CDR1 SQVTM and CDR2 ANQGSEA come from the germline V gene.

This clone is classed as medium-sized. The same CDR3 also results from other DNA sequences found in this sample. The V gene is TRBV19, the J gene TRBJ1-5; 9 bases are shared with TRBD1. V was pared by 6 bases and J by 2 bases, with 5 bases of the junction left unmatched. The CDR3 is made up of 15 amino acids. Looked up from germline, CDR1 is LNHDA and CDR2 is SQIVND (reference sequence). Here the CDR3 DNA reads TGTGCCAGTAGACCGGACAGGGGTGGCAATCAGCCCCAGCATTTT. Translating gives CASRPDRGGNQPQHF.

This clone was picked up one time. V gene TRBV5-4 combines with J gene TRBJ2-2, with 8 bases matching TRBD2. Trimming cost V 0 bases and J 0 bases; bases outside gene matches: 4. The V gene's germline CDR1 is SGHNT and CDR2 YYREEE (reference sequence). The CDR3 is 17 amino acids. CDR3 residues: CASSLGAGGTNTGELFF. The CDR3 DNA sequence: TGTGCCAGCAGCTTGGGGGCGGGAGGCACGAACACCGGGGAGCTGTTTTTT.

The V and J genes are TRBV7-7 and TRBJ2-1, with no clear D. The germline V gene encodes CDR1 SSHAT and CDR2 FNYEAQ (reference sequence). The CDR3 loop spans 13 amino acids. V was clipped by 0 bases and J by 10 bases, with 10 bases between them. CDR3 sequence: CASSLASVTEQFF. Here the CDR3 DNA reads TGTGCCAGCAGCTTAGCGTCCGTAACCGAGCAGTTCTTC.

The V gene is TRBV6-5, the J gene TRBJ1-6; D remains ambiguous. The germline V and J ends were trimmed by 3 bases and 0 bases, with 3 bases remaining between them. The CDR3 extends over 14 amino acids. The germline gives CDR1 MNHEY, CDR2 SVGAGI. The CDR3 DNA reads TGTGCCAGCAGTTATAGCTCCTATAATTCACCCCTCCACTTT. Encoded protein: CASSYSSYNSPLHF.

The chain has TRBV19 and TRBJ1-1; weak D call: TRBD1 (5 bases). Germline loops: CDR1 LNHDA, CDR2 SQIVND (reference sequence). V was clipped by 5 bases and J by 0 bases, with 7 bases between them. This CDR3 has 13 residues. This CDR3 reads CASSVGVNTEAFF. DNA of the CDR3: TGTGCCAGTAGTGTGGGGGTGAACACTGAAGCTTTCTTT.

This chain joins TRBV28 and TRBJ1-2, with 10 nucleotides matching TRBD1. Germline V gene data show CDR1 as MDHEN and CDR2 as SYDVKM. The CDR3 covers 15 residues. V shed 6 bases and J 8 bases; nucleotides not matched to a gene: 12. CDR3 nucleotides: TGTGCCAGCAGACCGCCTGGGACAGGGGTAAGAGGCTACACCTTC. Protein product: CASRPPGTGVRGYTF.

V and J are TRBV7-2 and TRBJ1-3; 8 bases are shared with TRBD1. With V trimmed by 1 base and J by 5 bases, 4 bases remained unmatched. Germline V gene data show CDR1 as SGHTA and CDR2 as FQGNSA. CDR3 length equals 15 residues. The CDR3 spells CASSLGTGGRNTIYF. The CDR3 DNA is TGTGCCAGCAGCTTAGGAACAGGGGGTCGAAACACCATATATTTT.

This clone has more than one count but fewer than ten. The V and J genes are TRBV19 and TRBJ2-7; D remains unclear. CDR3 length: 14 amino acids. V lost 4 bases, J lost 2 bases, and 12 bases lay in between. Germline CDR1 is LNHDA and CDR2 is SQIVND (reference sequence). CDR3 nucleotides: TGTGCCAGTAGTAAATTGGTGCAGCCCTACGAGCAGTACTTC. Residues: CASSKLVQPYEQYF.

The chain couples TRBV11-1 to TRBJ2-7; either TRBD1 or TRBD2 may fit D (5 bases each). CDR1 and CDR2 (germline): SGHAT, FQDESV (reference sequence). V lost 8 bases and J lost 6, with 26 bases in between. This CDR3 comprises 16 residues. The chain's CDR3 is CASGGTGVSTTGEQYF. The CDR3 nucleotides read TGTGCCAGCGGGGGAACCGGGGTTTCCACAACTGGCGAGCAGTACTTC.

This chain joins TRBV4-3 and TRBJ2-5; 10 bases are shared with TRBD1. CDR3 length: 12 residues. CDR1 is LGHNA and CDR2 is YSLEER in the germline V gene. Trimming removed 4 bases from V and 7 bases from J; junction bases left unmatched: 0. The CDR3 DNA reads as TGCGCCAGCAGCCGGGACAGGGGGACCCAGTACTTC. Protein: CASSRDRGTQYF.

This clone was detected once. The chain joins TRBV6-1 to TRBJ2-7; a weak D match, TRBD2 (6 bases). Trimming removed 11 bases from V and 0 bases from J, with 17 bases in between. The germline V gene encodes CDR1 MNHNS and CDR2 SASEGT. CDR3 length: 14 amino acids. CDR3 nucleotides: TGTGCCGCGGGATTACAGGTCGGCTCCTACGAGCAGTACTTC. Amino acid sequence: CAAGLQVGSYEQYF.

The CDR3 region has the DNA TGTGCCAGCAGCCGGGGATGGGGTGCGAATAATTCACCCCTCCACTTT. It encodes CASSRGWGANNSPLHF. The chain employs TRBV27 and TRBJ1-6; D not certain. V lost 6 bases, J lost 5 bases, and 17 bases lay in between. This CDR3 comprises 16 residues. CDR1 and CDR2 (germline): MNHEY, SMNVEV (reference sequence).

This clone was seen a handful of times. V usage is TRBV15 and J usage is TRBJ2-3; D uncertain. The V end was cut by 0 bases, the J end by 10 bases, with 11 bases between. This CDR3 has 13 amino acids. The germline CDR1 and CDR2 sequences are LNHNV and YYDKDF (reference sequence). DNA for the CDR3: TGTGCCACCAGCAGAGATATGGGTGGGGCGCAGTATTTT. Protein product: CATSRDMGGAQYF. Complete variable domain (other parts from reference TRBV15 and TRBJ2-3): DAMVIQNPRYQVTQFGKPVTLSCSQTLNHNVMYWYQQKSSQAPKLLFHYYDKDFNNEADTPDNFQSRRPNTSFCFLDIRSPGLGDTAMYLCATSRDMGGAQYFGPGTRLTVL.

The chain joins TRBV29-1 to TRBJ2-3; D uncertain. Germline lookup yields CDR1 SQVTM and CDR2 ANQGSEA. Trimming stripped 8 bases from V and 4 bases from J, with 10 bases between. The CDR3 runs 11 residues. Here the CDR3 reads CSYTAADTQYF. DNA for the CDR3: TGCAGCTATACCGCGGCAGATACGCAGTATTTT.

This chain links TRBV4-2 with TRBJ2-3, with 8 bases aligning to TRBD2. Trimming removed 7 bases from V and 2 bases from J; junction bases left unmatched: 5. The CDR3 is made up of 14 amino acids. Germline V lookup: CDR1 LGHNA, CDR2 YNFKEQ. Here the CDR3 reads CASTYGGVTDTQYF. In nucleotides, the CDR3 is TGTGCCAGCACTTACGGGGGGGTCACAGATACGCAGTATTTT.

The chain joins TRBV19 to TRBJ2-2; D is unresolved. Deletions cut 6 bases from V and 2 bases from J, with 4 bases between. This CDR3 has 12 amino acids. Germline assignment: CDR1 LNHDA and CDR2 SQIVND (reference sequence). The CDR3 sequence: CASSGNTGELFF. The CDR3 DNA is TGTGCCAGTAGCGGAAACACCGGGGAGCTGTTTTTT.

The J gene is TRBJ2-7, the V gene TRBV9; perhaps TRBD2 as D (5 bases). Trimming shortened V by 4 bases and J by 5 bases, and 19 bases separated the two germline ends. Germline V lookup: CDR1 SGDLS, CDR2 YYNGEE. The CDR3 runs 15 residues. CDR3 bases: TGTGCCAGCAGCTTGGACGAGGGTCACTACGACGAGCAGTACTTC. This translates into CASSLDEGHYDEQYF.

The chain links TRBV19 to TRBJ1-5; TRBD1 is a possible D gene (6 bases). Germline V CDR1 and CDR2: LNHDA, SQIVND (reference sequence). Trimming shortened V by 0 bases and J by 4 bases, and 10 bases separated the two germline ends. The CDR3 totals 15 residues. CDR3 sequence (DNA): TGTGCCAGTAGTATAGATACAGGGAGAAATCAGCCCCAGCATTTT. Encoded protein: CASSIDTGRNQPQHF.

CDR3 sequence: CASSVQLGGQGLYGYTF. CDR3 bases: TGTGCCAGCAGCGTACAACTTGGGGGACAGGGGTTGTATGGCTACACCTTC. The chain is built from TRBV5-4 and TRBJ1-2; 10 bases line up with TRBD1. The V and J ends lost 4 bases and 5 bases, in that order; junction bases with no gene match: 14. This CDR3 has 17 amino acids. Germline-derived CDR1 and CDR2 are SGHNT and YYREEE (reference sequence).

J is TRBJ1-1 and V is TRBV19, with TRBD1 matching 7 bases. Per the germline V gene, CDR1 is LNHDA and CDR2 is SQIVND (reference sequence). J gave up 8 bases and V 1 base, and 13 bases lay outside the gene matches. The CDR3 sequence is 16 residues long. CDR3 sequence (DNA): TGTGCCAGTAGTATAGGGGGGTCGACAGGGATCTCCGAAGCTTTCTTT. This encodes CASSIGGSTGISEAFF.

The rearrangement joins TRBV6-1 to TRBJ1-2, with D possibly matching TRBD1 (6 bases). This CDR3 has 15 amino acids. Per the germline V gene, CDR1 is MNHNS and CDR2 is SASEGT. V was pared by 6 bases and J by 8 bases, with 22 bases between. Here the CDR3 DNA reads TGTGCCAGCAGAGCCACAGGGACACCTTTCGGGGGCTACACCTTC. This codes for CASRATGTPFGGYTF.

The chain combines TRBV7-2 with TRBJ2-3, with 15 bases matching TRBD2. After removal of 4 bases from V and 5 bases from J, the junction contained 4 bases not matched to a gene. CDR3 length equals 16 residues. CDR1 is SGHTA and CDR2 is FQGNSA in the germline V gene. The CDR3 nucleotides read TGTGCCAGCAGCTCGGGACTAGCGGGGGGATTAGATACGCAGTATTTT. Its translation: CASSSGLAGGLDTQYF.

In this sample, this clone turned up once. The V and J genes are TRBV11-2 and TRBJ2-1; 7 positions agree with TRBD2. CDR1 and CDR2 from the germline V gene are SGHAT and FQNNGV. Unmatched junction bases numbered 2, after V lost 5 bases and J lost 7 bases. This CDR3 has 12 residues. The CDR3 spells CASSPAGNEQFF. In DNA, the CDR3 is TGTGCCAGCAGCCCAGCGGGGAATGAGCAGTTCTTC. Full variable domain (missing parts from reference TRBV11-2 and TRBJ2-1): EAGVAQSPRYKIIEKRQSVAFWCNPISGHATLYWYQQILGQGPKLLIQFQNNGVVDDSQLPKDRFSAERLKGVDSTLKIQPAKLEDSAVYLCASSPAGNEQFFGPGTRLTVL.

This chain connects TRBV5-4 to TRBJ2-6; D call uncertain. Trimming removed 0 bases at V and 0 bases at J, with 10 bases between. The CDR3 is 17 amino acids. Germline V gene data show CDR1 as SGHNT and CDR2 as YYREEE (reference sequence). CDR3 bases: TGTGCCAGCAGCTTGGTAACTGGAGTCTCTGGGGCCAACGTCCTGACTTTC. Translated: CASSLVTGVSGANVLTF.

This clone occurred a few times. The chain is built from TRBV7-9 and TRBJ2-1, with D perhaps given as TRBD1 or TRBD2 (6 bases each). The germline V gene encodes CDR1 SEHNR and CDR2 FQNEAQ (reference sequence). This CDR3 has 15 amino acids. V lost 1 base and J 4 bases, leaving 11 bases between the germline ends. CDR3 residues: CASSLVGGPYNEQFF. The DNA for the CDR3 is TGTGCCAGCAGCTTAGTAGGGGGGCCGTACAATGAGCAGTTCTTC. Filled out from reference TRBV7-9 and TRBJ2-1, the complete variable domain reads DTGVSQNPRHKITKRGQNVTFRCDPISEHNRLYWYRQTLGQGPEFLTYFQNEAQLEKSRLLSDRFSAERPKGSFSTLEIQRTEQGDSAMYLCASSLVGGPYNEQFFGPGTRLTVL.

The chain combines TRBV19 with TRBJ1-1; maybe TRBD1 (6 bases). Germline V gene sequence: CDR1 LNHDA, CDR2 SQIVND (reference sequence). The CDR3 has 13 amino acids. The V end lost 6 bases, the J end lost 5 bases, and 13 bases lay between the germline ends. The CDR3 region is CASRPQGGTEAFF. The CDR3 DNA is TGTGCCAGTAGACCACAGGGAGGGACTGAAGCTTTCTTT.

This chain connects TRBV19 to TRBJ1-6; D is unresolved. The CDR3 extends over 15 amino acids. CDR1 and CDR2 (germline): LNHDA, SQIVND (reference sequence). V lost 5 bases to trimming and J lost 6 bases, with 14 bases between them. The CDR3 is CASSSPFSVNSPLHF. Written as DNA, the CDR3 is TGTGCCAGTAGTTCTCCTTTCTCGGTTAATTCACCCCTCCACTTT.

The chain recombines TRBV7-9 with TRBJ2-1, with D maybe TRBD2 (6 bases). The germline gives CDR1 SEHNR, CDR2 FQNEAQ (reference sequence). The germline V and J ends were trimmed by 4 bases and 8 bases, with 6 bases remaining between them. The CDR3 spans 11 residues. The CDR3 coding sequence is TGTGCCAGCAGCTGGAGGGATGAGCAGTTCTTC. Translating it yields CASSWRDEQFF.